A single sample gave rise to the 25 T cell receptor beta chains below, sequenced in a study of T cell changes during pregnancy in multiple sclerosis. TCRdb's table, derived via immunoSEQ multiplex PCR, lists solely in-frame clones and lacks some. Among tens of thousands of clones listed, 80% to 95% were seen once. Sequencing used peripheral blood, obtained in the second trimester of pregnancy. These receptors originate from a female donor in good health, enrolled as a control in a pregnancy study.

The chain joins TRBV13 to TRBJ1-6; D remains ambiguous. V was trimmed by 1 base and J by 9 bases, leaving 16 bases between them. Germline-derived CDR1 and CDR2 are PRHDT and FYEKMQ (reference sequence). CDR3 length: 16 residues. The CDR3 bases are TGTGCCAGCAGCTTAGATGCAGGTCACCTTACTTCACCCCTCCACTTT. Translating gives CASSLDAGHLTSPLHF.

This sequence joins TRBV7-9 and TRBJ1-6, with TRBD1 matching 7 bases. Germline V gene sequence: CDR1 SEHNR, CDR2 FQNEAQ (reference sequence). Losses at the gene ends were 6 bases for V and 7 bases for J; bases not matched to a gene: 6. The CDR3 length is 14 residues. This CDR3 reads CASRGGTENSPLHF. Written as DNA, the CDR3 is TGTGCCAGCAGGGGCGGGACAGAGAATTCACCCCTCCACTTT.

The gene calls are TRBV19 and TRBJ1-1; D unresolved. The CDR3 is 13 amino acids. Germline CDR1 and CDR2: LNHDA and SQIVND (reference sequence). The V end lost 3 bases, the J end lost 5 bases, and 10 bases lay between the germline ends. CDR3 DNA sequence: TGTGCCAGTAGTATTATAGAGGGAACTGAAGCTTTCTTT. Translated, it gives CASSIIEGTEAFF. The entire variable domain, with the rest obtained from reference TRBV19 and TRBJ1-1, is as follows: DGGITQSPKYLFRKEGQNVTLSCEQNLNHDAMYWYRQDPGQGLRLIYYSQIVNDFQKGDIAEGYSVSREKKESFPLTVTSAQKNPTAFYLCASSIIEGTEAFFGQGTRLTVV.

This clone showed up just once. The chain employs TRBV11-3 and TRBJ1-2, with TRBD1 identical over 7 bases. The CDR3 length is 14 residues. In germline, CDR1 is SGHNT, CDR2 YENEEA. The J segment lost 4 bases and the V segment lost 5 bases, leaving 7 bases of the junction unmatched. CDR3 residues: CASSGPGQLYGYTF. In DNA, the CDR3 is TGTGCCAGCAGCGGCCCGGGACAGCTCTATGGCTACACCTTC.

In nucleotides, the CDR3 is TGTGCCAGCAGCTACCTTAGCTTAACCCCCACCGGGGAGCTGTTTTTT. It codes for CASSYLSLTPTGELFF. The chain recombines TRBV9 with TRBJ2-2; D unclear. This CDR3 contains 16 residues. Germline CDR1 and CDR2: SGDLS and YYNGEE. The V end lost 4 bases, the J end lost 4 bases, and 17 bases lay between the germline ends. Full variable domain (rest looked up from reference TRBV9 and TRBJ2-2): DSGVTQTPKHLITATGQRVTLRCSPRSGDLSVYWYQQSLDQGLQFLIQYYNGEERAKGNILERFSAQQFPDLHSELNLSSLELGDSALYFCASSYLSLTPTGELFFGEGSRLTVL.

This clone was detected only a few times. This chain joins TRBV2 and TRBJ1-4; possible D gene TRBD1, 5 bases. Germline CDR1 is SNHLY and CDR2 is FYNNEI. V lost 3 bases and J lost 7, with 9 bases in between. The CDR3 sequence is 13 residues long. The CDR3 reads CASSDRASEKLFF. The CDR3, as DNA: TGTGCCAGCAGTGACAGGGCCAGTGAAAAACTGTTTTTT.

This rearrangement joins TRBV7-9 to TRBJ2-5, with D hard to call. There are 14 residues in the CDR3. The V end lost 5 bases, the J end lost 9 bases, and 19 bases lay between the germline ends. Germline CDR1 is SEHNR and CDR2 is FQNEAQ (reference sequence). The CDR3 here is CASSQLRGGPAQYF. CDR3 sequence (DNA): TGTGCCAGCAGCCAATTGAGAGGCGGTCCGGCCCAGTACTTC.

The chain uses TRBV7-6 and TRBJ2-2, with D unresolved. CDR1 SGHVS and CDR2 FNYEAQ come from the germline V gene. Between the trimmed V and J ends, which lost 1 base and 6 bases, there was a span of 6 bases. This CDR3 is 13 amino acids long. CDR3 in amino acids: CASSLVQPGELFF. The CDR3 nucleotides read TGTGCCAGCAGCTTAGTACAGCCCGGGGAGCTGTTTTTT.

The rearrangement uses TRBV5-4 and TRBJ2-7, with 7 bases fitting TRBD1. The trim removed 4 bases at V and 4 bases at J, leaving 11 bases unmatched. The CDR3 extends over 15 amino acids. CDR1 SGHNT and CDR2 YYREEE come from the germline V gene (reference sequence). In DNA form, the CDR3 reads TGTGCCAGCAGCCGACCCGGGACAGATACTTACGAGCAGTACTTC. Protein: CASSRPGTDTYEQYF.

The chain recombines TRBV13 with TRBJ1-2; unclear D gene. This CDR3 spans 14 amino acids. CDR1 PRHDT and CDR2 FYEKMQ come from the germline V gene (reference sequence). The V and J ends lost 1 base and 2 bases respectively, with 8 bases between them. As DNA, the CDR3 is TGTGCCAGCAGCTTAGAAGCTTCAAACTATGGCTACACCTTC. Translating gives CASSLEASNYGYTF. The full variable domain, rest sourced from reference TRBV13 and TRBJ1-2, is AAGVIQSPRHLIKEKRETATLKCYPIPRHDTVYWYQQGPGQDPQFLISFYEKMQSDKGSIPDRFSAQQFSDYHSELNMSSLELGDSALYFCASSLEASNYGYTFGSGTRLTVV.

This clone came up once. The chain recombines TRBV6-6 with TRBJ1-2, with a tentative D call TRBD1 (6 bases). The germline CDR1 and CDR2 sequences are MNHNY and SVGAGI (reference sequence). CDR3 length equals 14 residues. The V and J ends lost 6 bases and 1 base respectively, with 12 bases between them. The CDR3 here is CASSTTGFNYGYTF. The CDR3 DNA follows: TGTGCCAGCAGCACTACAGGGTTTAACTATGGCTACACCTTC.

The rearrangement uses TRBV4-3 and TRBJ2-3; D is uncertain. Germline V gives CDR1 LGHNA, CDR2 YSLEER. The CDR3 runs to 15 residues. The V end was cut by 1 base, the J end by 0 bases, with 8 bases between. This CDR3 is CASSQVQSSTDTQYF. In nucleotides, the CDR3 is TGCGCCAGCAGCCAAGTACAGAGTAGCACAGATACGCAGTATTTT.

This rearrangement joins TRBV5-1 to TRBJ2-3; 12 nucleotides align to TRBD1. J was trimmed by 6 bases and V by 4 bases; bases with no gene match: 3. Germline V lookup: CDR1 SGHRS, CDR2 YFSETQ. The CDR3 is made up of 14 amino acids. DNA of the CDR3: TGCGCCAGCAGCCTGGGACAGGGGGCCGATACGCAGTATTTT. The encoded protein is CASSLGQGADTQYF.

The chain uses TRBV19 and TRBJ1-2; D perhaps matches TRBD1 (5 bases). V dropped 3 bases and J dropped 10 bases, with 15 bases sitting between them. The CDR3 length is 13 residues. Germline V CDR1 and CDR2: LNHDA, SQIVND (reference sequence). The CDR3 DNA is TGTGCCAGTAGTATTTCGACTTTAGGGGTCTACACCTTC. Its protein product is CASSISTLGVYTF.

This chain uses TRBV7-9 with TRBJ2-7; 7 bases agree with TRBD2. This CDR3 comprises 14 residues. V shed 5 bases, J shed 1 base, and the junction held 5 bases outside the gene matches. Germline loops: CDR1 SEHNR, CDR2 FQNEAQ (reference sequence). The CDR3, as DNA: TGTGCCAGCAGCCACCTCGGGAGGTCCTACGAGCAGTACTTC. Its protein is CASSHLGRSYEQYF. Filled out from reference TRBV7-9 and TRBJ2-7, the complete variable domain reads DTGVSQNPRHKITKRGQNVTFRCDPISEHNRLYWYRQTLGQGPEFLTYFQNEAQLEKSRLLSDRFSAERPKGSFSTLEIQRTEQGDSAMYLCASSHLGRSYEQYFGPGTRLTVT.

The sample holds one count of this clone. The chain carries TRBV5-4 and TRBJ1-2; 10 nucleotides align to TRBD1. Unmatched junction bases numbered 6, after V lost 0 bases and J lost 7 bases. Germline V gene lookup returns CDR1 SGHNT and CDR2 YYREEE (reference sequence). This CDR3 contains 15 residues. CDR3 coding DNA: TGTGCCAGCAGCTTGGGCGGGACAGGGGTAGGTGGCTACACCTTC. Amino acid sequence: CASSLGGTGVGGYTF.

V and J are TRBV4-2 and TRBJ2-2; the match to TRBD2 covers 8 bases. With 1 base clipped from V and 6 bases from J, the junction kept 7 bases outside the gene matches. The CDR3 has 16 residues. Germline assignment: CDR1 LGHNA and CDR2 YNFKEQ. The CDR3, as DNA: TGTGCCAGCAGCCAAGGGAGCGGGGGCTTGGCCGGGGAGCTGTTTTTT. Its translation: CASSQGSGGLAGELFF.

The chain links TRBV6-6 to TRBJ2-3; no definite D call. V gave up 8 bases and J gave up 2 bases, with 11 bases separating them. This CDR3 has 13 residues. Germline V gene sequence: CDR1 MNHNY, CDR2 SVGAGI (reference sequence). CDR3 protein: CASVPQLTDTQYF. For the CDR3, the DNA is TGTGCCAGCGTCCCACAGCTCACAGATACGCAGTATTTT.

The rearrangement joins TRBV4-1 to TRBJ1-1; D is undetermined. The CDR3 runs 13 residues. The V and J ends lost 4 bases and 4 bases respectively, with 10 bases between them. Germline V gives CDR1 MGHRA, CDR2 YSYEKL. The CDR3 nucleotides read TGCGCCAGCAGCCGCGGACTGCGCACTGAAGCTTTCTTT. Amino acids: CASSRGLRTEAFF.

J is TRBJ1-6 and V is TRBV7-2; D is uncertain. The length of the CDR3 is 17 residues. V was pared by 6 bases and J by 0 bases, with 15 bases between. CDR1 and CDR2 (germline): SGHTA, FQGNSA. The CDR3 loop is CASRSDRESSYNSPLHF. The CDR3 coding sequence is TGTGCCAGCAGGTCAGACCGGGAGAGCTCCTATAATTCACCCCTCCACTTT.

This clone was seen once. CDR3 amino acids: CASSLFGQGDTEAFF. In DNA, the CDR3 is TGTGCCAGCAGCTTATTCGGACAGGGAGACACTGAAGCTTTCTTT. The rearrangement links TRBV7-9 to TRBJ1-1; TRBD1 aligns across 8 bases. This CDR3 region has 15 residues. V lost 2 bases and J lost 3; bases outside the gene matches: 5. The germline V gene encodes CDR1 SEHNR and CDR2 FQNEAQ (reference sequence).

The V gene is TRBV27, the J gene TRBJ1-1; no firm D call. V was clipped by 1 base and J by 7 bases, with 10 bases between them. Looked up from germline, CDR1 is MNHEY and CDR2 is SMNVEV (reference sequence). The CDR3 spans 13 residues. Here the CDR3 DNA reads TGTGCCAGCAGTTTATTCGTACGGGGTGAAGCTTTCTTT. It translates to CASSLFVRGEAFF.

The chain combines TRBV9 with TRBJ1-5; 7 bases are shared with TRBD1. Losses at the gene ends were 4 bases for V and 4 bases for J; bases not matched to a gene: 8. Looked up from germline, CDR1 is SGDLS and CDR2 is YYNGEE. This CDR3 has 15 amino acids. As DNA, the CDR3 is TGTGCCAGCAGCTTCGGACAGGAAGTTAATCAGCCCCAGCATTTT. Its protein is CASSFGQEVNQPQHF.

This chain links TRBV30 with TRBJ2-5; 10 positions agree with TRBD1. The germline V gene has CDR1 GTSNPN and CDR2 SVGIG (reference sequence). The V gene end was trimmed by 4 bases and the J gene end by 4 bases; junction bases not matched to a gene: 6. The CDR3 runs 14 residues. Here the CDR3 reads CAWNPGQGLETQYF. The CDR3 DNA follows: TGTGCCTGGAATCCGGGACAGGGGTTAGAGACCCAGTACTTC.

This sequence joins TRBV4-3 and TRBJ2-3; 7 bases map to TRBD2. The CDR3 length is 17 residues. Germline V gives CDR1 LGHNA, CDR2 YSLEER. V lost 3 bases, J lost 3 bases, and 12 bases stayed unmatched. CDR3 DNA: TGCGCCAGCAGCCAGATTAGCGCGGGGGAGAAGACAGATACGCAGTATTTT. Translation gives CASSQISAGEKTDTQYF.